The 22 T cell receptor beta chains given below trace back to one sample, sequenced in a study of human T cells and chemical hapten exposure. Via MiXCR, TCRdb re-called the RACE reads, giving one row per CDR3 protein. The sample has approximately 79,000 distinct CDR3 sequences, under 13% seen once. The time point: patch test 1, 2 weeks after DPC sensitization. Treatment meaning: therapeutic diphenylcyclopropenone sensitization with weekly scalp DPC. The sequenced sample was whole blood, obtained in connection with sensitization to the hapten diphenylcyclopropenone (DPC). All receptors derive from a woman in her fifties or sixties with alopecia areata. Some clones in this sample may be carry-over from other donors' samples.

In this sample, this clonotype turned up a few times. The chain combines TRBV5-1 with TRBJ1-3; D is uncertain. The V end lost 0 bases, the J end lost 0 bases, and 7 bases lay between the germline ends. There are 15 residues in the CDR3. Germline V lookup: CDR1 SGHRS, CDR2 YFSETQ. The CDR3 spells CASSLDGVSGNTIYF. DNA for the CDR3: TGCGCCAGCAGCTTGGACGGAGTCTCTGGAAACACCATATATTTT.

This clonotype was counted a few times. The genes are TRBV10-2 and TRBJ2-7; 15 bases fit TRBD2. Per the germline V gene, CDR1 is WSHSY and CDR2 is SAAADI. Germline trimming cut 6 bases from V and 0 bases from J; bases unmatched to any gene: 6. The CDR3 consists of 17 residues. The CDR3 loop is CASRGGTSGRSSYEQYF. The CDR3 DNA is TGCGCCAGCAGGGGCGGGACTAGCGGGAGGAGCTCCTACGAGCAGTACTTC.

V usage is TRBV29-1 and J usage is TRBJ2-3; D is possibly TRBD2 (6 bases). The CDR3 is 15 residues long. Between the trimmed V and J ends, which lost 1 base and 0 bases, there was a span of 11 bases. Germline values: CDR1 SQVTM, CDR2 ANQGSEA. CDR3 sequence: CSVEGGGGSTDTQYF. CDR3 bases: TGCAGCGTTGAAGGTGGCGGAGGGAGCACAGATACGCAGTATTTT.

This rearrangement joins TRBV7-6 to TRBJ2-3, with D possibly matching TRBD1 (6 bases). V was clipped by 1 base and J by 6 bases, with 14 bases between them. Looked up from germline, CDR1 is SGHVS and CDR2 is FNYEAQ. The CDR3 sequence is 15 residues long. This CDR3 is CASSLGLAQGDTQYF. The CDR3 bases are TGTGCCAGCAGCTTAGGGCTAGCCCAGGGGGATACGCAGTATTTT.

This clonotype was recorded many times. The chain has TRBV4-1 and TRBJ2-7; 9 bases agree with TRBD2. Germline assignment: CDR1 MGHRA and CDR2 YSYEKL. The CDR3 has 17 amino acids. The trim removed 1 base at V and 3 bases at J, leaving 10 bases unmatched. The DNA for the CDR3 is TGCGCCAGCAGCCAAGGACCCCCGGCGGGAGGGAGCTACGAGCAGTACTTC. Its translation is CASSQGPPAGGSYEQYF.

J is TRBJ2-2 and V is TRBV25-1; 8 nucleotides match TRBD2. This CDR3 contains 15 residues. CDR1 is MGHDK, CDR2 SYGVNS, per germline. V was clipped by 6 bases and J by 3 bases; unmatched bases: 6. The CDR3 is CASRAAGLDTGELFF. The CDR3, as DNA: TGTGCCAGCAGAGCGGCGGGACTAGACACCGGGGAGCTGTTTTTT.

V and J are TRBV28 and TRBJ2-3, with 7 positions matching TRBD2. J gave up 0 bases and V 8 bases, and 20 bases lay outside the gene matches. The CDR3 extends over 19 amino acids. Germline-derived CDR1 and CDR2 are MDHEN and SYDVKM. The CDR3: CASPPSGLSSLPSTDTQYF. Written as DNA, the CDR3 is TGTGCCAGCCCCCCTAGCGGACTTAGTAGCCTTCCTAGCACAGATACGCAGTATTTT.

The rearrangement links TRBV4-2 to TRBJ2-5, with D perhaps matching TRBD1 (5 bases). V lost 2 bases and J lost 9, with 19 bases in between. This CDR3 has 15 residues. CDR1 is LGHNA and CDR2 is YNFKEQ in the germline V gene. Here the CDR3 reads CASSQRLDSKVPQYF. Written as DNA, the CDR3 is TGTGCCAGCAGCCAACGCCTCGACAGCAAGGTACCCCAGTACTTC.

This clonotype was counted between two and nine times. The chain has TRBV5-1 and TRBJ2-6; tentative D call: TRBD1 (5 bases). This CDR3 is built from 15 residues. V gave up 4 bases and J gave up 1 base, with 9 bases separating them. Germline CDR1 reads SGHRS; CDR2 reads YFSETQ. CDR3 coding DNA: TGCGCCAGCAGCCGACAGCCTTCTGGGGCCAACGTCCTGACTTTC. This translates into CASSRQPSGANVLTF.

This clonotype was seen repeatedly, ten times or more. The DNA for the CDR3 is TGTGCCAGCAGCTTAGTCGGCCGGGAGACGACCCAGTACTTC. It codes for CASSLVGRETTQYF. The chain joins TRBV7-2 to TRBJ2-5; D perhaps matches TRBD2 (6 bases). The V end was cut by 1 base, the J end by 7 bases, with 13 bases between. Looked up from germline, CDR1 is SGHTA and CDR2 is FQGNSA. The CDR3 is 14 amino acids.

This clonotype has only one observation. At one boundary the junction diverges from the germline segment, which might be a read error. CDR3 nucleotides: TGCAGTGCAGCCTGGGCGGGGAGGAACACTGAAGCTGTCTTT. Amino acid sequence: CSAAWAGRNTEAVF. This chain uses TRBV20-1 with TRBJ1-1; D is ambiguous. CDR1 is DFQATT, CDR2 SNEGSKA, per germline (reference sequence). The CDR3 totals 14 residues.

The rearrangement links TRBV11-2 to TRBJ2-2, with a tentative D call TRBD1 (5 bases). This CDR3 region has 14 residues. The V end was cut by 3 bases, the J end by 6 bases, with 11 bases between. Per germline, CDR1 SGHAT and CDR2 FQNNGV. CDR3 DNA: TGTGCCAGCAGCTTGGGGCTAAGACCCGGGGAGCTGTTTTTT. Translating it yields CASSLGLRPGELFF.

The rearrangement joins TRBV3-1 to TRBJ1-1; D remains ambiguous. This CDR3 is built from 13 residues. Germline-derived CDR1 and CDR2 are LGHDT and YNNKEL (reference sequence). Trimming pared 1 base from V and 11 bases from J, leaving 14 bases between. CDR3 sequence reads: CASSQVAGKNAFF. The CDR3 DNA follows: TGTGCCAGCAGCCAAGTCGCCGGAAAAAACGCTTTCTTT.

This clonotype was found a few times. The gene calls are TRBV6-2 or TRBV6-3 and TRBJ1-5; no definite D call. This CDR3 is built from 10 residues. Looked up from germline, CDR1 is MNHEY and CDR2 is SVGEGT. V lost 8 bases to trimming and J lost 9 bases, with 8 bases between them. CDR3 in amino acids: CASGEGPQHF. The CDR3 DNA is TGTGCCAGCGGAGAGGGGCCCCAGCATTTT.

CDR3 nucleotides: TGTGCCAGCAGCTCCCAACACAGGAGGAACACTGAAGCTTTCTTT. Its translation is CASSSQHRRNTEAFF. This sequence joins TRBV7-9 and TRBJ1-1; the D gene is possibly TRBD1 (5 bases). Germline CDR1 reads SEHNR; CDR2 reads FQNEAQ (reference sequence). The CDR3 runs 15 residues. Trimming removed 4 bases from V and 1 base from J, with 13 bases in between.

CDR3 in DNA: TGTGCCAGTAGTAGCAACGACTGGTTGGATACGCAGTATTTT. It codes for CASSSNDWLDTQYF. The rearrangement joins TRBV19 to TRBJ2-3, with unresolved D. Trimming took off 4 bases at V and 6 bases at J, with 14 bases between the two ends. The CDR3 loop spans 14 amino acids. The germline V gene encodes CDR1 LNHDA and CDR2 SQIVND (reference sequence).

This clonotype was recorded a few times. The rearrangement joins TRBV5-1 to TRBJ2-5; no clear D gene. The V gene lost 4 bases and the J gene lost 1 base, with 11 bases spanning the gap. The CDR3 spans 14 residues. Looked up from germline, CDR1 is SGHRS and CDR2 is YFSETQ. The CDR3 DNA sequence: TGCGCCAGCAGCCCCGAATATTTCCAAGAGACCCAGTACTTC. It translates to CASSPEYFQETQYF.

The rearrangement uses TRBV6-2 or TRBV6-3 and TRBJ2-1; 12 bases are a match to TRBD2. V gave up 5 bases and J gave up 5 bases; unmatched junction bases: 10. This CDR3 has 17 amino acids. In germline, CDR1 is MNHEY, CDR2 SVGEGT. The CDR3: CASSPGRGLAGHNEQFF. CDR3 bases: TGTGCCAGCAGTCCAGGGAGGGGACTAGCGGGCCACAATGAGCAGTTCTTC.

This clonotype was seen a handful of times. The chain combines TRBV6-5 with TRBJ1-2; unclear D gene. Per germline, CDR1 MNHEY and CDR2 SVGAGI. Deletions cut 0 bases from V and 6 bases from J, with 11 bases between. The CDR3 sequence is 14 residues long. CDR3 nucleotides: TGTGCCAGCAGTTACTCTTGGACTTCTAATGGCTACACCTTC. Residues: CASSYSWTSNGYTF.

The CDR3 bases are TGTGCTAGTGGGATAGCAGATACGCAGTATTTT. Protein product: CASGIADTQYF. The gene calls are TRBV12-5 and TRBJ2-3; no clear D. Germline-derived CDR1 and CDR2 are LGHNT and FRNRAP. The CDR3 is 11 amino acids. Trimming took off 6 bases at V and 4 bases at J, with 5 bases between the two ends. The whole variable domain, remainder taken from reference TRBV12-5 and TRBJ2-3, is DARVTQTPRHKVTEMGQEVTMRCQPILGHNTVFWYRQTMMQGLELLAYFRNRAPLDDSGMPKDRFSAEMPDATLATLKIQPSEPRDSAVYFCASGIADTQYFGPGTRLTVL.

The rearrangement joins TRBV12-3 or TRBV12-4 to TRBJ1-4; TRBD1 matches 11 bases. The CDR3 loop spans 14 amino acids. Losses at the gene ends were 8 bases for V and 9 bases for J; bases not matched to a gene: 8. The CDR3 spells CASGWTGGDKKLFF. The CDR3 nucleotides are TGTGCCAGCGGGTGGACAGGGGGCGATAAAAAACTGTTTTTT.

This clonotype has more than one count but fewer than ten. CDR3 bases: TGTGCCAGCAGCTGGGGGGGCACTGAAGCTTTCTTT. As protein: CASSWGGTEAFF. The chain has TRBV11-3 and TRBJ1-1; D possibly corresponds to TRBD1 (5 bases). The CDR3 totals 12 residues. CDR1 is SGHNT, CDR2 YENEEA, per germline. With 4 bases removed from V and 4 bases from J, the gap between germline ends came to 7 bases.